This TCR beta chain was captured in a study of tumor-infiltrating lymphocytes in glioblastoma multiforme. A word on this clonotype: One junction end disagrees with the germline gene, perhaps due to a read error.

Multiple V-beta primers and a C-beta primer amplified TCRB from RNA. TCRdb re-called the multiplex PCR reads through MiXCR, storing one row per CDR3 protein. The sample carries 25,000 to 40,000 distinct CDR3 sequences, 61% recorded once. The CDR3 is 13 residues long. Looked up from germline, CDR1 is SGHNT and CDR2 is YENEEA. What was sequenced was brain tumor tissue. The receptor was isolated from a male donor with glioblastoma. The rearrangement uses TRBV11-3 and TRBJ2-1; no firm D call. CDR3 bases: TGTGCCAGCAGCTTTACAAACGGAGATGAGCAGTCCTTT. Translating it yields CASSFTNGDEQSF. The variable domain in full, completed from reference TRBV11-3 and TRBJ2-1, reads EAGVVQSPRYKIIEKKQPVAFWCNPISGHNTLYWYLQNLGQGPELLIRYENEEAVDDSQLPKDRFSAERLKGVDSTLKIQPAELGDSAVYLCASSFTNGDEQSFGPGTRLTVL.